The 31 T cell receptor beta chains below all came from one sample that was sequenced in a study of blood T cell repertoires in COVID-19. Here immunoSEQ multiplex PCR was the method, and the copy in TCRdb shows in-frame clones only, minus some. The sample includes approximately 120,000 clones, 85% of them seen just once. The sample was peripheral blood. The receptors derive from a man aged 80 or over with active or convalescent COVID-19.

DNA for the CDR3: TGTGCCAGCAGCGTATCGTACAGGGGGGGATACGAGCAGTACTTC. This translates into CASSVSYRGGYEQYF. V is TRBV9 and J is TRBJ2-7, with a weak D call TRBD1 (8 bases). Trimming cost V 1 base and J 4 bases, with 15 bases left between them. The CDR3 length is 15 residues. Per the germline V gene, CDR1 is SGDLS and CDR2 is YYNGEE.

This chain uses TRBV6-5 with TRBJ2-7; D perhaps matches TRBD2 (5 bases). The germline gives CDR1 MNHEY, CDR2 SVGAGI. V gave up 5 bases and J gave up 2 bases, with 7 bases separating them. The CDR3 length is 12 residues. In nucleotides, the CDR3 is TGTGCCAGCAGTCGGGGAACCTACGAGCAGTACTTC. It is translated as CASSRGTYEQYF.

The V and J genes are TRBV24-1 and TRBJ2-3; 7 bases match TRBD1. This CDR3 is 14 amino acids long. Losses at the gene ends were 4 bases for V and 6 bases for J; bases not matched to a gene: 6. In germline, CDR1 is KGHDR, CDR2 SFDVKD. Written as DNA, the CDR3 is TGTGCCACCAGTGACAACAGGGGCCCGGATACGCAGTATTTT. Amino acid sequence: CATSDNRGPDTQYF.

The chain recombines TRBV24-1 with TRBJ1-4; 9 bases line up with TRBD1. Germline V CDR1 and CDR2: KGHDR, SFDVKD. Trimming removed 4 bases from V and 7 bases from J; junction bases left unmatched: 3. The CDR3 is 14 residues long. The CDR3 nucleotides read TGTGCCACCAGTGAGGACAGGGGAGGTGAAAAACTGTTTTTT. Translated, it gives CATSEDRGGEKLFF.

This chain uses TRBV27 with TRBJ1-3, with 7 bases identical to TRBD1. Germline CDR1 and CDR2: MNHEY and SMNVEV (reference sequence). The CDR3 is made up of 15 amino acids. Trimming took 4 bases from V and 3 from J; bases not matched to a gene: 6. The CDR3 DNA reads TGTGCCAGCAGTTCCGGGACAGCTTATGGAAACACCATATATTTT. This gives the protein CASSSGTAYGNTIYF.

The J gene is TRBJ2-5, the V gene TRBV3-1 (or the pseudogene TRBV3-2), with D perhaps TRBD1 (6 bases). The CDR3 totals 16 residues. The germline V and J ends were trimmed by 4 bases and 4 bases, with 19 bases remaining between them. Germline CDR1 LGHDT, CDR2 YNNKEL (reference sequence). CDR3 sequence: CASSPPGGRVVETQYF. The CDR3 DNA reads TGTGCCAGCAGCCCCCCTGGGGGCAGGGTGGTAGAGACCCAGTACTTC.

The chain links TRBV5-8 to TRBJ2-5; D ambiguous. V was cut by 6 bases and J by 5 bases, with 14 bases left in between. The CDR3 is made up of 13 amino acids. Germline V gives CDR1 SGHTS, CDR2 YDEGEE. Here the CDR3 reads CASTMSGLETQYF. Written as DNA, the CDR3 is TGTGCCAGCACCATGTCAGGTTTGGAGACCCAGTACTTC.

The chain joins TRBV10-2 to TRBJ2-7, with 7 bases lining up with TRBD1. Looked up from germline, CDR1 is WSHSY and CDR2 is SAAADI. Unmatched junction bases numbered 1, after V lost 3 bases and J lost 5 bases. The CDR3 sequence is 12 residues long. The CDR3 DNA sequence: TGCGCCAGCAGTGAAGACAGGGACGAGCAGTACTTC. Protein product: CASSEDRDEQYF.

The V and J genes are TRBV2 and TRBJ1-5; a possible D gene is TRBD1 (6 bases). This CDR3 is built from 15 residues. CDR1 is SNHLY and CDR2 is FYNNEI in the germline V gene. The V end was cut by 8 bases, the J end by 7 bases, with 21 bases between. The CDR3 region is CASLQDGQGYQPQHF. The DNA for the CDR3 is TGTGCCAGCCTACAGGACGGGCAGGGGTACCAGCCCCAGCATTTT. Looking up the rest from reference TRBV2 and TRBJ1-5 gives the full variable domain: EPEVTQTPSHQVTQMGQEVILRCVPISNHLYFYWYRQILGQKVEFLVSFYNNEISEKSEIFDDQFSVERPDGSNFTLKIRSTKLEDSAMYFCASLQDGQGYQPQHFGDGTRLSIL.

This clone occurred a few times. This sequence joins TRBV4-3 and TRBJ1-6, with TRBD1 as a possible D gene (6 bases). Trimming cost V 0 bases and J 4 bases, with 13 bases left between them. From germline, CDR1 is LGHNA and CDR2 YSLEER. CDR3 length: 17 amino acids. CDR3 bases: TGCGCCAGCAGCCAAGATAATGGCAGGGGATATAATTCACCCCTCCACTTT. It specifies CASSQDNGRGYNSPLHF.

This chain links TRBV10-1 with TRBJ1-1; the match to TRBD1 covers 7 bases. CDR1 WNHNN and CDR2 SYGVQD come from the germline V gene (reference sequence). The CDR3 contains 14 residues. Unmatched junction bases numbered 3, after V lost 4 bases and J lost 1 base. CDR3 residues: CASSGGGRNTEAFF. CDR3 DNA: TGCGCCAGCAGTGGAGGGGGCAGGAACACTGAAGCTTTCTTT.

The chain employs TRBV6-5 and TRBJ2-5; the D gene is possibly TRBD1 (6 bases). This CDR3 has 14 residues. CDR1 MNHEY and CDR2 SVGAGI come from the germline V gene. V lost 0 bases, J lost 5 bases, and 10 bases lay in between. CDR3 sequence reads: CASSYSGGRETQYF. As DNA, the CDR3 is TGTGCCAGCAGTTACTCAGGGGGAAGGGAGACCCAGTACTTC.

This clone was detected only once. The chain carries TRBV7-2 and TRBJ2-7; 12 bases fit TRBD2. The CDR3 has 16 residues. Germline CDR1 is SGHTA and CDR2 is FQGNSA. The J segment lost 6 bases and the V segment lost 0 bases, leaving 6 bases of the junction unmatched. The CDR3, as DNA: TGTGCCAGCAGCTTAGCCCCTAGCGGGGGGGCCTTCGAGCAGTACTTC. The encoded protein is CASSLAPSGGAFEQYF. The whole variable domain, remainder taken from reference TRBV7-2 and TRBJ2-7, is GAGVSQSPSNKVTEKGKDVELRCDPISGHTALYWYRQSLGQGLEFLIYFQGNSAPDKSGLPSDRFSAERTGGSVSTLTIQRTQQEDSAVYLCASSLAPSGGAFEQYFGPGTRLTVT.

V and J are TRBV15 and TRBJ2-7; a weak D match, TRBD1 (5 bases). Between the trimmed V and J ends, which lost 3 bases and 0 bases, there was a span of 18 bases. The CDR3 consists of 17 residues. Germline lookup yields CDR1 LNHNV and CDR2 YYDKDF (reference sequence). The CDR3 DNA reads TGTGCCACCAGCAGGACACAGGTGTTCCAGGTCTCCTACGAGCAGTACTTC. Its translation is CATSRTQVFQVSYEQYF.

The chain links TRBV2 to TRBJ1-6; 10 bases line up with TRBD1. The CDR3 consists of 14 residues. Germline CDR1 SNHLY, CDR2 FYNNEI. V trimming: 3 bases; J trimming: 9 bases; junction bases outside the gene matches: 2. CDR3 residues: CASSDRDRGSPLHF. As DNA, the CDR3 is TGTGCCAGCAGTGACAGGGACAGGGGTTCACCCCTCCACTTT.

The chain is built from TRBV11-3 and TRBJ2-1, with 8 positions matching TRBD2. This CDR3 has 14 amino acids. J was trimmed by 4 bases and V by 5 bases; bases with no gene match: 4. The germline gives CDR1 SGHNT, CDR2 YENEEA. The CDR3: CASSREGGYNEQFF. CDR3 DNA sequence: TGTGCCAGCAGCCGGGAGGGCGGTTACAATGAGCAGTTCTTC.

The chain has TRBV30 and TRBJ2-7, with 9 bases aligning to TRBD1. The germline V gene encodes CDR1 GTSNPN and CDR2 SVGIG (reference sequence). This CDR3 region has 14 residues. With V trimmed by 5 bases and J by 5 bases, 10 bases remained unmatched. In DNA, the CDR3 is TGTGCCTGGGAACCGGGACAGGGTCTCAACGAGCAGTACTTC. Protein product: CAWEPGQGLNEQYF.

V and J are TRBV5-4 and TRBJ1-4; 7 nucleotides agree with TRBD1. Looked up from germline, CDR1 is SGHNT and CDR2 is YYREEE (reference sequence). The CDR3 extends over 15 amino acids. J was trimmed by 4 bases and V by 2 bases; bases with no gene match: 5. CDR3 sequence reads: CASSFTGQLNEKLFF. CDR3 sequence (DNA): TGTGCCAGCAGCTTCACGGGACAGCTTAATGAAAAACTGTTTTTT.

V is TRBV7-2 and J is TRBJ1-2, with 7 positions matching TRBD1. V lost 3 bases, J lost 3 bases, and 13 bases stayed unmatched. The CDR3 runs 17 residues. CDR1 and CDR2 (germline): SGHTA, FQGNSA. CDR3 coding DNA: TGTGCCAGCAGCTTGACAGGGACGTCCGGCTCTTACTATGGCTACACCTTC. Translating it yields CASSLTGTSGSYYGYTF.

The chain carries TRBV20-1 and TRBJ2-7; D uncertain. The CDR3 is made up of 11 amino acids. V was cut by 6 bases and J by 4 bases, with 10 bases left in between. Germline-derived CDR1 and CDR2 are DFQATT and SNEGSKA (reference sequence). The CDR3 here is CSARVGYEQYF. The CDR3 coding sequence is TGCAGTGCCCGGGTAGGATACGAGCAGTACTTC.

This chain joins TRBV24-1 and TRBJ2-3; 8 nucleotides match TRBD1. The CDR3 spans 15 residues. The V gene end was trimmed by 1 base and the J gene end by 5 bases; junction bases not matched to a gene: 4. The V gene's germline CDR1 is KGHDR and CDR2 SFDVKD. The CDR3 DNA reads as TGTGCCACCAGTGATTTTGGGACAGGAAAAGATACGCAGTATTTT. This sequence encodes CATSDFGTGKDTQYF.

This sequence joins TRBV6-6 and TRBJ1-1; 9 bases line up with TRBD1. The CDR3 is 14 amino acids. V gave up 5 bases and J gave up 6 bases; unmatched junction bases: 7. Germline V gene data show CDR1 as MNHNY and CDR2 as SVGAGI (reference sequence). This CDR3 reads CASSPQRDRAEAFF. CDR3 nucleotide sequence: TGTGCCAGCAGTCCACAGCGGGACAGGGCTGAAGCTTTCTTT.

Concerning this clone: Compared with germline, one end of the junction differs, possibly owing to a read error. V is TRBV6-5 and J is TRBJ2-4; possibly TRBD2 for D (6 bases). The CDR3 consists of 13 residues. CDR1 and CDR2 from the germline V gene are MNHEY and SVGAGI. The CDR3 coding sequence is TGTGCCAGCAGTTACCGGGACTCGGTCACCCCTCACTTC. It is translated as CASSYRDSVTPHF.

This clone was seen once. V gene TRBV6-6 combines with J gene TRBJ1-3; TRBD1 matches 10 bases. The CDR3 spans 16 residues. CDR1 and CDR2 from the germline V gene are MNHNY and SVGAGI (reference sequence). Germline trimming cut 7 bases from V and 3 bases from J; bases unmatched to any gene: 9. The CDR3 sequence is CASTPGTGENGNTIYF. In nucleotides, the CDR3 is TGTGCCAGCACCCCCGGGACAGGGGAAAATGGAAACACCATATATTTT.

The chain has TRBV6-5 and TRBJ1-2, with D perhaps TRBD1 (6 bases). The length of the CDR3 is 15 residues. CDR1 MNHEY and CDR2 SVGAGI come from the germline V gene. The V end lost 5 bases, the J end lost 6 bases, and 19 bases lay between the germline ends. The chain's CDR3 is CASSNSGGGLNGYTF. In nucleotides, the CDR3 is TGTGCCAGCAGTAACAGTGGGGGCGGTTTAAATGGCTACACCTTC.

This chain joins TRBV3-1 (or the pseudogene TRBV3-2) and TRBJ2-1; D unresolved. Trimming removed 2 bases from V and 0 bases from J, with 8 bases in between. Germline loops: CDR1 LGHDT, CDR2 YNNKEL (reference sequence). CDR3 length: 15 residues. The CDR3 DNA is TGTGCCAGCAGCCAAACAGTGGGCTCCTACAATGAGCAGTTCTTC. This translates into CASSQTVGSYNEQFF.

The V call is TRBV7-2, the J call TRBJ1-2, with D possibly matching TRBD1 (6 bases). V was pared by 0 bases and J by 8 bases, with 19 bases between. Germline values: CDR1 SGHTA, CDR2 FQGNSA. The CDR3 extends over 16 amino acids. The CDR3 reads CASSLAGGPGTIGYTF. CDR3 sequence (DNA): TGTGCCAGCAGCTTAGCAGGGGGACCCGGAACAATAGGCTACACCTTC.

This clone was picked up one time. The chain carries TRBV10-2 and TRBJ1-2, with TRBD1 matching 7 bases. The CDR3 totals 16 residues. Germline trimming cut 7 bases from V and 4 bases from J; bases unmatched to any gene: 15. Germline assignment: CDR1 WSHSY and CDR2 SAAADI. The CDR3 sequence: CASTARVQGGLYGYTF. The CDR3 bases are TGCGCCAGCACCGCTAGGGTGCAGGGGGGACTCTATGGCTACACCTTC.

This rearrangement joins TRBV7-8 to TRBJ1-5; TRBD1 aligns across 9 bases. From germline, CDR1 is SGHVS and CDR2 FQNEAQ. J lost 4 bases, V lost 3 bases, and 4 bases had no gene match. The CDR3 consists of 15 residues. The CDR3 DNA is TGTGCCAGCAGCTTCGGGACAGGGAGGAATCAGCCCCAGCATTTT. It is translated as CASSFGTGRNQPQHF.

The table lists this clone with a count of one. The chain has TRBV7-9 and TRBJ2-6; maybe TRBD2 (6 bases). The ends were cut back, 1 base at V and 0 bases at J, with 16 bases in the middle. There are 19 residues in the CDR3. Germline V gene lookup returns CDR1 SEHNR and CDR2 FQNEAQ (reference sequence). CDR3 nucleotide sequence: TGTGCCAGCAGCTTAGTCGGAGGGGCCTACAACTCTGGGGCCAACGTCCTGACTTTC. It codes for CASSLVGGAYNSGANVLTF.

The chain is built from TRBV4-1 and TRBJ2-3, with D perhaps TRBD1 (6 bases). The ends were cut back, 4 bases at V and 2 bases at J, with 16 bases in the middle. Germline loops: CDR1 MGHRA, CDR2 YSYEKL. The CDR3 runs 16 residues. The CDR3 is CASSPGRQGFTDTQYF. CDR3 coding DNA: TGCGCCAGCAGCCCCGGGCGCCAGGGGTTCACAGATACGCAGTATTTT.